What follows are 24 T cell receptor beta chains derived from one specimen sequenced in a study of vaccination and CD4 T cells after COVID-19. The assay that was used to sequence DNA from cultured CD4+ T cells was the Oncomine TCR Beta short-read assay. One entry per CDR3 protein, called by TCRdb with MiXCR from the PCR reads. The table has approximately 15,000 distinct CDR3 sequences, approximately 50% seen once; the top ten hold 10% to 15%. Time point noted: late sampling 161 to 241 days after vaccination in a few convalescent patients. The treatment: roughly 10-day PBMC culture with coronavirus spike peptide pools or control peptides (ViraFEST assay). No cognate antigen is known for these TCRs. The sample in question was CD4+ T cells from blood, cultured in vitro, obtained about 7 months after SARS-CoV-2 vaccination. The receptors were sampled from a human donor who had recovered from COVID-19.

The genes are TRBV4-1 and TRBJ1-6; D gene unclear. The V and J ends lost 0 bases and 7 bases respectively, with 4 bases between them. This CDR3 has 13 amino acids. Germline V gives CDR1 MGHRA, CDR2 YSYEKL. DNA of the CDR3: TGCGCCAGCAGCCAAGATCGGAATTCACCCCTCCACTTT. As protein: CASSQDRNSPLHF.

Comment on this clonotype: A read error may account for a junction end that differs from germline. This sequence joins TRBV7-9 and TRBJ2-3; 13 bases fit TRBD2. Germline V lookup: CDR1 SEHNR, CDR2 FQNEAQ (reference sequence). This CDR3 spans 19 amino acids. CDR3 amino acids: CVSSQSGTLAGGDTDTQYF. DNA for the CDR3: TGTGTCAGCAGCCAATCCGGGACACTAGCGGGAGGGGACACAGATACGCAGTATTTT.

A few counts support this clonotype. CDR3 in amino acids: CASSPGQGAGDGYTF. The CDR3 nucleotides read TGTGCCAGCAGTCCCGGACAGGGGGCCGGGGATGGCTACACCTTC. The chain employs TRBV28 and TRBJ1-2; TRBD1 aligns across 11 bases. The CDR3 length is 15 residues. The germline V gene encodes CDR1 MDHEN and CDR2 SYDVKM. The trim removed 5 bases at V and 6 bases at J, leaving 8 bases unmatched.

In this sample, this clonotype turned up once. This chain connects TRBV6-5 to TRBJ2-2; D is possibly TRBD2 (5 bases). Germline lookup yields CDR1 MNHEY and CDR2 SVGAGI. The V end was cut by 6 bases, the J end by 5 bases, with 10 bases between. CDR3 length equals 13 residues. For the CDR3, the DNA is TGTGCCAGCAGCAACTCGGGGACCGGGGAGCTGTTTTTT. This translates into CASSNSGTGELFF.

The chain combines TRBV5-1 with TRBJ2-5; D unresolved. Deletions cut 0 bases from V and 3 bases from J, with 9 bases between. The CDR3 covers 14 residues. The germline V gene has CDR1 SGHRS and CDR2 YFSETQ. The CDR3: CASSLAGPEETQYF. In DNA form, the CDR3 reads TGCGCCAGCAGCTTGGCGGGCCCAGAAGAGACCCAGTACTTC.

The V call is TRBV7-9, the J call TRBJ1-6; perhaps TRBD1 as D (5 bases). Per germline, CDR1 SEHNR and CDR2 FQNEAQ (reference sequence). The CDR3 covers 13 residues. Between the trimmed V and J ends, which lost 11 bases and 6 bases, there was a span of 14 bases. The CDR3, as DNA: TGTGCCGCTACCGGGGGGATTAATTCACCCCTCCACTTT. It encodes CAATGGINSPLHF.

The CDR3 DNA reads TGTGCCAGCACTCTCCAGGGGGGGGGCTACAATGAGCAGTTCTTC. Translation: CASTLQGGGYNEQFF. The gene calls are TRBV7-2 and TRBJ2-1, with D perhaps given as TRBD1 or TRBD2 (7 bases each). Germline CDR1 is SGHTA and CDR2 is FQGNSA. The CDR3 runs 15 residues. V lost 7 bases to trimming and J lost 3 bases, with 16 bases between them.

This clonotype is large in the sample. This sequence joins TRBV20-1 and TRBJ2-1; 7 bases are shared with TRBD1. Losses at the gene ends were 4 bases for V and 8 bases for J; bases not matched to a gene: 11. This CDR3 has 14 amino acids. Germline CDR1 reads DFQATT; CDR2 reads SNEGSKA (reference sequence). CDR3 amino acids: CSAKRGLVVDEQFF. DNA for the CDR3: TGCAGTGCTAAAAGGGGGCTAGTCGTTGATGAGCAGTTCTTC.

This chain links TRBV6-1 with TRBJ1-5; D remains unclear. Germline loops: CDR1 MNHNS, CDR2 SASEGT. The CDR3 spans 12 residues. Trimming took 3 bases from V and 9 from J, leaving 9 bases between them. The CDR3 region is CASSDHFGPQHF. In DNA, the CDR3 is TGTGCCAGCAGTGACCACTTTGGGCCCCAGCATTTT.

The J gene is TRBJ1-1, the V gene TRBV20-1; maybe TRBD1 (5 bases). Per germline, CDR1 DFQATT and CDR2 SNEGSKA (reference sequence). The CDR3 totals 13 residues. V lost 4 bases and J 1 base, leaving 10 bases between the germline ends. CDR3 sequence: CSAKRDGNTEAFF. The CDR3 nucleotides are TGCAGTGCTAAACGGGACGGGAACACTGAAGCTTTCTTT.

The DNA of the CDR3 is TGTGCCAGCAGCTACCGACAGGGGTCGGTGGATGAGCAGTTCTTC. Translating it yields CASSYRQGSVDEQFF. V is TRBV11-1 and J is TRBJ2-1; 8 bases line up with TRBD1. V lost 4 bases to trimming and J lost 8 bases; unmatched junction nucleotides: 10. Germline V lookup: CDR1 SGHAT, CDR2 FQDESV (reference sequence). The CDR3 extends over 15 amino acids. Combining the CDR3 with reference TRBV11-1 and TRBJ2-1 gives the whole variable domain EAEVAQSPRYKITEKSQAVAFWCDPISGHATLYWYRQILGQGPELLVQFQDESVVDDSQLPKDRFSAERLKGVDSTLKIQPAELGDSAMYLCASSYRQGSVDEQFFGPGTRLTVL.

V usage is TRBV27 and J usage is TRBJ1-1; 10 nucleotides line up with TRBD1. The CDR3 loop spans 16 amino acids. CDR1 and CDR2 from the germline V gene are MNHEY and SMNVEV (reference sequence). V lost 0 bases and J lost 5; bases outside the gene matches: 6. The CDR3 nucleotides are TGTGCCAGCAGTTTATCGATCGGGACAGGGGTGACTGAAGCTTTCTTT. Translating it yields CASSLSIGTGVTEAFF.

This clonotype occurred a few times. V is TRBV28 and J is TRBJ1-1; the D gene is possibly TRBD1 (5 bases). CDR1 is MDHEN and CDR2 is SYDVKM in the germline V gene. The CDR3 loop spans 12 amino acids. V lost 11 bases, J lost 1 base, and 11 bases lay in between. For the CDR3, the DNA is TGTGCCTCCCTCGGGGGGAACACTGAAGCTTTCTTT. Translated, it gives CASLGGNTEAFF.

By sample share, this clonotype is medium-sized. The rearrangement joins TRBV27 to TRBJ1-2, with D possibly matching TRBD1 (5 bases). This CDR3 region has 13 residues. Trimming left V 10 bases short and J 8 bases short, with 20 bases between. Per germline, CDR1 MNHEY and CDR2 SMNVEV (reference sequence). This CDR3 is CATGELGVKGYTF. The DNA for the CDR3 is TGTGCCACCGGAGAACTAGGGGTGAAGGGCTACACCTTC.

This sequence joins TRBV20-1 and TRBJ2-3; weak D call: TRBD2 (5 bases). V lost 3 bases, J lost 4 bases, and 11 bases lay in between. This CDR3 contains 13 residues. The V gene's germline CDR1 is DFQATT and CDR2 SNEGSKA (reference sequence). This chain's CDR3 is CSASVPGADTQYF. CDR3 sequence (DNA): TGCAGTGCTAGCGTACCCGGGGCAGATACGCAGTATTTT.

This chain joins TRBV18 and TRBJ2-3, with D maybe TRBD2 (6 bases). The germline V gene encodes CDR1 KGHSH and CDR2 LQKENI. V shed 7 bases and J shed 0 bases, with 14 bases lying between them. This CDR3 has 15 amino acids. The CDR3 coding sequence is TGTGCCAGCTTCACCTCCGGGGGTAGCACAGATACGCAGTATTTT. Translation: CASFTSGGSTDTQYF.

The chain recombines TRBV6-2 or TRBV6-3 with TRBJ1-2; maybe TRBD1 (6 bases). Germline V CDR1 and CDR2: MNHEY, SVGEGT. Trimming took off 5 bases at V and 5 bases at J, with 12 bases between the two ends. The CDR3 extends over 13 amino acids. The DNA for the CDR3 is TGTGCCAGCAGTGACCCAGGGGAGTATGGCTACACCTTC. Protein product: CASSDPGEYGYTF.

This clonotype was seen more than once but under ten times. The rearrangement uses TRBV7-2 and TRBJ2-5, with 8 nucleotides matching TRBD1. The germline V gene encodes CDR1 SGHTA and CDR2 FQGNSA. The CDR3 loop spans 14 amino acids. Trimming removed 6 bases from V and 2 bases from J; junction bases left unmatched: 5. CDR3 in amino acids: CASSQQGGQETQYF. In DNA, the CDR3 is TGTGCCAGCAGTCAACAGGGGGGTCAAGAGACCCAGTACTTC. Complete variable domain (other parts from reference TRBV7-2 and TRBJ2-5): GAGVSQSPSNKVTEKGKDVELRCDPISGHTALYWYRQSLGQGLEFLIYFQGNSAPDKSGLPSDRFSAERTGGSVSTLTIQRTQQEDSAVYLCASSQQGGQETQYFGPGTRLLVL.

CDR3 bases: TGCAGTGCTAGCGGGCTAGCGGGGGGGCGCACAGATACGCAGTATTTT. As protein: CSASGLAGGRTDTQYF. The V and J genes are TRBV20-1 and TRBJ2-3; 12 nucleotides align to TRBD2. The CDR3 totals 16 residues. J was trimmed by 1 base and V by 3 bases; bases with no gene match: 5. Germline lookup yields CDR1 DFQATT and CDR2 SNEGSKA (reference sequence).

This clonotype appeared a few times. The CDR3 loop is CASSSGGHNYGYTF. The CDR3 coding sequence is TGTGCCAGCAGTTCAGGGGGGCATAACTATGGCTACACCTTC. The V call is TRBV27, the J call TRBJ1-2; 7 bases fit TRBD1. Looked up from germline, CDR1 is MNHEY and CDR2 is SMNVEV (reference sequence). After removal of 4 bases from V and 1 base from J, the junction contained 3 bases not matched to a gene. The CDR3 sequence is 14 residues long.

This clonotype was observed once. V is TRBV20-1 and J is TRBJ2-3, with a possible D match to TRBD2 (5 bases). CDR1 and CDR2 from the germline V gene are DFQATT and SNEGSKA (reference sequence). The CDR3 is 13 residues long. V was pared by 2 bases and J by 0 bases, with 6 bases between. The CDR3 bases are TGCAGTGCTAGAAGGAGGAGCACAGATACGCAGTATTTT. The encoded protein is CSARRRSTDTQYF.

The chain links TRBV10-2 to TRBJ1-5; a possible D gene is TRBD1 (6 bases). V was trimmed by 8 bases and J by 3 bases, leaving 14 bases between them. CDR3 length equals 14 residues. CDR1 is WSHSY, CDR2 SAAADI, per germline. The CDR3 sequence: CASRTGSVNQPQHF. The CDR3 nucleotides read TGCGCCAGCCGAACAGGGAGCGTCAATCAGCCCCAGCATTTT.

The rearrangement joins TRBV7-9 to TRBJ2-7; D may be TRBD2 (6 bases). CDR1 SEHNR and CDR2 FQNEAQ come from the germline V gene (reference sequence). The CDR3 is made up of 15 amino acids. Trimming took off 5 bases at V and 0 bases at J, with 14 bases between the two ends. The CDR3 DNA reads as TGTGCCAGCAGCAATACAGGCGGGAACTCCTACGAGCAGTACTTC. Translation: CASSNTGGNSYEQYF.

This clonotype was found a few times. The chain recombines TRBV10-1 with TRBJ1-5; no clear D. With 3 bases removed from V and 9 bases from J, the gap between germline ends came to 9 bases. Germline V gene sequence: CDR1 WNHNN, CDR2 SYGVQD (reference sequence). The CDR3 loop spans 12 amino acids. This CDR3 reads CASSEGSWPQHF. As DNA, the CDR3 is TGCGCCAGCAGTGAAGGGTCCTGGCCCCAGCATTTT.